The present TCR beta chain was sequenced within a study of CD4+ T cells in melanoma. Findings of the study overall: Neoantigen-specific CD4+ T cells in melanoma reportedly had diverse differentiation states.

Germline V lookup: CDR1 SNHLY, CDR2 FYNNEI. Trimming removed 4 bases at V and 6 bases at J, with 12 bases between. The CDR3 has 13 amino acids. Note on this clone: No antigen is known for it.

Produced via immunoSEQ multiplex PCR; TCRdb's table is partial and in-frame only. The sample carries over 130,000 clones, around 90% recorded once. The chain employs TRBV2 and TRBJ1-1, with a weak D call TRBD1 (5 bases). The receptor comes from a human donor with melanoma. CDR3 sequence (DNA): TGTGCCAGCAGTGGGACCAGGGTGCCTGAAGCTTTCTTT. It translates to CASSGTRVPEAFF. Drawing the rest from reference TRBV2 and TRBJ1-1, the complete variable domain is EPEVTQTPSHQVTQMGQEVILRCVPISNHLYFYWYRQILGQKVEFLVSFYNNEISEKSEIFDDQFSVERPDGSNFTLKIRSTKLEDSAMYFCASSGTRVPEAFFGQGTRLTVV.